The T cell receptor (beta chain) described here comes from a study of T cell changes during pregnancy in multiple sclerosis. Libraries were prepared by immunoSEQ multiplex PCR; TCRdb keeps only in-frame clonotypes and omits some of them. The table includes over 50,000 clones, about 83% detected once. The sequence was collected from a human donor whose cells served as feeder cells for cultures in a pregnancy study. Sequenced sample: peripheral blood from another person, used as feeder cells.

DNA for the CDR3: TGTGCCAGCAGTTTATGGGGGCAGAAGAACACTGAAGCTTTCTTT. The encoded protein is CASSLWGQKNTEAFF. The chain combines TRBV28 with TRBJ1-1; weak D call: TRBD1 (5 bases). The germline gives CDR1 MDHEN, CDR2 SYDVKM. V shed 0 bases and J shed 1 base, with 9 bases lying between them. There are 15 residues in the CDR3. Together with reference TRBV28 and TRBJ1-1, the CDR3 gives the full variable domain: DVKVTQSSRYLVKRTGEKVFLECVQDMDHENMFWYRQDPGLGLRLIYFSYDVKMKEKGDIPEGYSVSREKKERFSLILESASTNQTSMYLCASSLWGQKNTEAFFGQGTRLTVV.